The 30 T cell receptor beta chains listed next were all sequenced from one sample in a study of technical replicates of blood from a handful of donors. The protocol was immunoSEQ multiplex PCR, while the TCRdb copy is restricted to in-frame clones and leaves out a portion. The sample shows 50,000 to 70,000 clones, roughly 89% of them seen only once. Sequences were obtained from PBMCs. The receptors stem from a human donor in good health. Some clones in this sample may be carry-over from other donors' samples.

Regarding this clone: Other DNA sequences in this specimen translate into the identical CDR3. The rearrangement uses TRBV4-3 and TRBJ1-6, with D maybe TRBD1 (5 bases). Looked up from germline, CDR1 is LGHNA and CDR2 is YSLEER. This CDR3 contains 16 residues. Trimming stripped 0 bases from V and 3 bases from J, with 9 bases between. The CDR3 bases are TGCGCCAGCAGCCAAGATCCGGGGGACTATAATTCACCCCTCCACTTT. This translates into CASSQDPGDYNSPLHF.

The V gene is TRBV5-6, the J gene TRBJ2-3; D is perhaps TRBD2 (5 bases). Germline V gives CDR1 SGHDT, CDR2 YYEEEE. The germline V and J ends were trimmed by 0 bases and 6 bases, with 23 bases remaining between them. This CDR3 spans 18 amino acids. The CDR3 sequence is CASSLAGGSATTADTQYF. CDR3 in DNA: TGTGCCAGCAGCTTGGCCGGTGGTAGCGCCACCACAGCGGATACGCAGTATTTT. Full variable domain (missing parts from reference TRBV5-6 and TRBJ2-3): DAGVTQSPTHLIKTRGQQVTLRCSPKSGHDTVSWYQQALGQGPQFIFQYYEEEERQRGNFPDRFSGHQFPNYSSELNVNALLLGDSALYLCASSLAGGSATTADTQYFGPGTRLTVL.

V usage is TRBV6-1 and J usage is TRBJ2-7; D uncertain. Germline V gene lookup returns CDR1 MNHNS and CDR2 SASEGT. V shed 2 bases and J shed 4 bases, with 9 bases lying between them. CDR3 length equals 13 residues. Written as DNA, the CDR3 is TGTGCCAGCAGTGAACAGTCAGATTACGAGCAGTACTTC. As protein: CASSEQSDYEQYF.

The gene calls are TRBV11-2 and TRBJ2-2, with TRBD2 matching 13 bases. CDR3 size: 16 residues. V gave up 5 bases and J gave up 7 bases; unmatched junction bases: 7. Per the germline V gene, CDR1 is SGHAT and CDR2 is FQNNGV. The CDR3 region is CASSPLAGGSNGELFF. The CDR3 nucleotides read TGTGCCAGCAGCCCACTAGCGGGGGGGAGTAACGGGGAGCTGTTTTTT.

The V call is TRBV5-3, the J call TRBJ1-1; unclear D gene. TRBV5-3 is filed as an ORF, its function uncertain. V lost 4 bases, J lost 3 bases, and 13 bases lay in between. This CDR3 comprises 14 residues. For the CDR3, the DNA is TGTGCCAGAAGCCCGAGGAGGTATGACACTGAAGCTTTCTTT. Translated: CARSPRRYDTEAFF.

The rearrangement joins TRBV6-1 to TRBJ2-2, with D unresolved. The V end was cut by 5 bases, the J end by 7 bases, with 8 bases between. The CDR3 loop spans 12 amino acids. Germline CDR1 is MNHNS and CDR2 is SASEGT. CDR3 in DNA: TGTGCCAGCAGTCCCGGTGTCGGGGAGCTGTTTTTT. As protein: CASSPGVGELFF.

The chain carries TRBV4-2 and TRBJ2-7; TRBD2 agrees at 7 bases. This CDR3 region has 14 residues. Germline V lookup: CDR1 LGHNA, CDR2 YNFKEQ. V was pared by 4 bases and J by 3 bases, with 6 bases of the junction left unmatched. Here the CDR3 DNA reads TGTGCCAGCAGCCTTGGGGGGGTGGTCTACGAGCAGTACTTC. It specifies CASSLGGVVYEQYF.

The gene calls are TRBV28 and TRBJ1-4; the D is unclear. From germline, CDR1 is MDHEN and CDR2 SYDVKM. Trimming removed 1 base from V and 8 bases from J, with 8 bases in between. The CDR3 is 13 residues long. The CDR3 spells CASSLSTREKLFF. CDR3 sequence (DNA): TGTGCCAGCAGTTTATCTACGAGGGAAAAACTGTTTTTT.

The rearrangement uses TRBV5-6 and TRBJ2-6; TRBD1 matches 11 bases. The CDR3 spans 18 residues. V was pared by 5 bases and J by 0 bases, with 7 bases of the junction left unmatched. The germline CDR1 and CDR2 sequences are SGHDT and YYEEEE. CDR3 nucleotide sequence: TGTGCCAGCAGAAAATCCGGGACAGGGGGCTCTGGGGCCAACGTCCTGACTTTC. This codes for CASRKSGTGGSGANVLTF.

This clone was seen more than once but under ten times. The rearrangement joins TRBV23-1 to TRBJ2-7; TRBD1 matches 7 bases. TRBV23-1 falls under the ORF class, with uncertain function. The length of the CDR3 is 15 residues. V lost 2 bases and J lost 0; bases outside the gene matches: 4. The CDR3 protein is CASSQPGQTSYEQYF. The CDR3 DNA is TGCGCCAGCAGTCAACCGGGACAGACCTCCTACGAGCAGTACTTC.

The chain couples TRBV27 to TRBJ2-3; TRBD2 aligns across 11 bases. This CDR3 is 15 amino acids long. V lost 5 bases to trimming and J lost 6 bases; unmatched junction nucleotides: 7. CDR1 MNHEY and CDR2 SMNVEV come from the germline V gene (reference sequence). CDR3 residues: CASSSVLAGEDTQYF. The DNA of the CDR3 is TGTGCCAGCAGTAGTGTACTAGCGGGAGAGGATACGCAGTATTTT.

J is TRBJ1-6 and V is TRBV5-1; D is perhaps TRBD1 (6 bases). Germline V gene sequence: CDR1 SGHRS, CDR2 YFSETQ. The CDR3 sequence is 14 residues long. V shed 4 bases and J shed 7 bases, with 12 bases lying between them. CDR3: CASSPQGENSPLHF. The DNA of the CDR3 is TGCGCCAGCAGCCCACAGGGTGAGAATTCACCCCTCCACTTT. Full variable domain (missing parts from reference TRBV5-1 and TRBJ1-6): KAGVTQTPRYLIKTRGQQVTLSCSPISGHRSVSWYQQTPGQGLQFLFEYFSETQRNKGNFPGRFSGRQFSNSRSEMNVSTLELGDSALYLCASSPQGENSPLHFGNGTRLTVT.

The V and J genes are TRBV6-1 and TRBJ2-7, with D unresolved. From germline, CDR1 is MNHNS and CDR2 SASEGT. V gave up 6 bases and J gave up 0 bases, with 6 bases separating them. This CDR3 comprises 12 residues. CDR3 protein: CASSVYSYEQYF. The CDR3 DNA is TGTGCCAGCAGCGTATACTCCTACGAGCAGTACTTC.

The CDR3 bases are TGCAGCGTTGCGCCAGGGGGATATCCCACAGATACGCAGTATTTT. This gives the protein CSVAPGGYPTDTQYF. This chain connects TRBV29-1 to TRBJ2-3; 7 nucleotides align to TRBD1. Unmatched junction bases numbered 9, after V lost 4 bases and J lost 2 bases. CDR3 size: 15 residues. Germline V CDR1 and CDR2: SQVTM, ANQGSEA.

In nucleotides, the CDR3 is TGTGCCAGCAGCTTAGCGCCGGCAGGGGGGACGGCCGGGGAGCTGTTTTTT. This codes for CASSLAPAGGTAGELFF. The genes are TRBV7-2 and TRBJ2-2, with a weak D call TRBD1 (7 bases). Deletions cut 0 bases from V and 6 bases from J, with 17 bases between. Germline-derived CDR1 and CDR2 are SGHTA and FQGNSA. The CDR3 has 17 residues.

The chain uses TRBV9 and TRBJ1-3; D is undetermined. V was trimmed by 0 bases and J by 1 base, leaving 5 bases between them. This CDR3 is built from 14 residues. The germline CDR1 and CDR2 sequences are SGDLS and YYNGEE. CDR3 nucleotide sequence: TGTGCCAGCAGCGTAGCAGGTTCTGGAAACACCATATATTTT. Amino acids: CASSVAGSGNTIYF.

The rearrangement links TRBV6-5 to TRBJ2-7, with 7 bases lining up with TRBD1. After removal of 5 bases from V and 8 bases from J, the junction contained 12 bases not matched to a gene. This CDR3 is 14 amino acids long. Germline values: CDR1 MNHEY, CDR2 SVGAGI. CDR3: CASSTPGQSWKQYF. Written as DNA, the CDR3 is TGTGCCAGCAGTACCCCGGGACAGTCCTGGAAGCAGTACTTC.

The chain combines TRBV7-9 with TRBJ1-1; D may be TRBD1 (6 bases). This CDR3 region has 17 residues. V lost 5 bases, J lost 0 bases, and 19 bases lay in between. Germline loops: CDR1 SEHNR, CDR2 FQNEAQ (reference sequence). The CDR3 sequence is CASSPASGTNLNTEAFF. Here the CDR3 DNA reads TGTGCCAGCAGCCCAGCTTCCGGGACAAACTTGAACACTGAAGCTTTCTTT.

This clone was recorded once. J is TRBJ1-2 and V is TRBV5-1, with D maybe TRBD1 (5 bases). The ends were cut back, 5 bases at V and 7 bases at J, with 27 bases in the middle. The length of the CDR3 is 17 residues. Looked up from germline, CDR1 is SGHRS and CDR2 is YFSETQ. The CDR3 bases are TGCGCCAGCAGGGGGGGGGACCTTCGTTCCCTCCTAAGTGGCTACACCTTC. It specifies CASRGGDLRSLLSGYTF.

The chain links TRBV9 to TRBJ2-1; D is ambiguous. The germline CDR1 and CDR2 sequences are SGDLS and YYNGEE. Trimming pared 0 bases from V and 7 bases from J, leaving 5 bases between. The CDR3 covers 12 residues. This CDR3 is CASSVAENEQFF. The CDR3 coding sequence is TGTGCCAGCAGCGTAGCGGAGAATGAGCAGTTCTTC. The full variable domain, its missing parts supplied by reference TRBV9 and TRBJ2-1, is DSGVTQTPKHLITATGQRVTLRCSPRSGDLSVYWYQQSLDQGLQFLIQYYNGEERAKGNILERFSAQQFPDLHSELNLSSLELGDSALYFCASSVAENEQFFGPGTRLTVL.

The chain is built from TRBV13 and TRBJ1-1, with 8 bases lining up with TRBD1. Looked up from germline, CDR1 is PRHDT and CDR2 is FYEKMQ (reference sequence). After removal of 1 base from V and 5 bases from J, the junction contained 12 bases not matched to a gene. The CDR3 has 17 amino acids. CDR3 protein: CASSLAGTGFERTEAFF. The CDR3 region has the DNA TGTGCCAGCAGCTTAGCGGGGACAGGTTTTGAGAGGACTGAAGCTTTCTTT.

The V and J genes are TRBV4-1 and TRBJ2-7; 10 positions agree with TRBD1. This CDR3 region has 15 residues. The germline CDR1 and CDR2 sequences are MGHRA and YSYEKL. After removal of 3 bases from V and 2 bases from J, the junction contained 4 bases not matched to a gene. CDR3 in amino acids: CASSQGQGPTYEQYF. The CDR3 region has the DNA TGCGCCAGCAGCCAGGGACAGGGGCCGACCTACGAGCAGTACTTC.

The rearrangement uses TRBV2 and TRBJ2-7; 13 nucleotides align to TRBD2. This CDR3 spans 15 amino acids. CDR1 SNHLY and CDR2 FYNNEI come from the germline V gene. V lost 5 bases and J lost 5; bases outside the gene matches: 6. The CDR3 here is CASSTRTSGSHEQYF. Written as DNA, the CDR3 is TGTGCCAGCAGTACGCGGACTAGCGGGAGTCACGAGCAGTACTTC.

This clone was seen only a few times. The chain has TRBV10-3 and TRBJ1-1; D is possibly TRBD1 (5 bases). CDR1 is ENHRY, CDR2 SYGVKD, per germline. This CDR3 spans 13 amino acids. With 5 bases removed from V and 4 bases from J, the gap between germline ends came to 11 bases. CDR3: CAISPGGGTEAFF. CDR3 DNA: TGTGCCATCAGTCCCGGGGGGGGCACTGAAGCTTTCTTT.

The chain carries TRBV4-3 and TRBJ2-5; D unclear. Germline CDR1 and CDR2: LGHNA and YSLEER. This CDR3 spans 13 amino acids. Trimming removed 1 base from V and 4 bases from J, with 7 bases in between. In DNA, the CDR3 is TGCGCCAGCAGCCAAGCTCCCGGAGAGACCCAGTACTTC. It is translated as CASSQAPGETQYF.

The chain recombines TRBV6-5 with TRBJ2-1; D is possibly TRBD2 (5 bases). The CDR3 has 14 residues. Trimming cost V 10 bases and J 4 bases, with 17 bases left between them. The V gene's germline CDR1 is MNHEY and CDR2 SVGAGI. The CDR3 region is CAIGPGNLYNEQFF. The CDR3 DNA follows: TGTGCCATCGGGCCGGGAAACCTGTACAATGAGCAGTTCTTC.

The CDR3 bases are TGTGCCAGCAGGACTAGCGGGAGAATGAGGGACATTCAGTACTTC. It translates to CASRTSGRMRDIQYF. The gene calls are TRBV27 and TRBJ2-4; 12 bases match TRBD2. The CDR3 loop spans 15 amino acids. Per germline, CDR1 MNHEY and CDR2 SMNVEV (reference sequence). V gave up 6 bases and J gave up 8 bases; unmatched junction bases: 8.

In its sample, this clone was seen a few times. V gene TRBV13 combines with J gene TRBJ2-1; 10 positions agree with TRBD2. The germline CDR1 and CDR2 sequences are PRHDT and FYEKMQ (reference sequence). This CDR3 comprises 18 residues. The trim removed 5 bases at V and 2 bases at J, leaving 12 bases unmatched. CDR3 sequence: CASSEFLAGALTYNEQFF. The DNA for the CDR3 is TGTGCCAGCAGCGAGTTCCTAGCGGGGGCCCTCACCTACAATGAGCAGTTCTTC. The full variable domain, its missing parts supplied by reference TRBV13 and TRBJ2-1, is AAGVIQSPRHLIKEKRETATLKCYPIPRHDTVYWYQQGPGQDPQFLISFYEKMQSDKGSIPDRFSAQQFSDYHSELNMSSLELGDSALYFCASSEFLAGALTYNEQFFGPGTRLTVL.

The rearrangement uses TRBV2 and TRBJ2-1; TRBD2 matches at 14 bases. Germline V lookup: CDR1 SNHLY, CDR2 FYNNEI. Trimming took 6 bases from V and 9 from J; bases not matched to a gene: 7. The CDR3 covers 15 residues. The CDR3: CASRGGTSGGTEQFF. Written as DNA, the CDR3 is TGTGCCAGCAGGGGGGGGACTAGCGGGGGAACTGAGCAGTTCTTC.

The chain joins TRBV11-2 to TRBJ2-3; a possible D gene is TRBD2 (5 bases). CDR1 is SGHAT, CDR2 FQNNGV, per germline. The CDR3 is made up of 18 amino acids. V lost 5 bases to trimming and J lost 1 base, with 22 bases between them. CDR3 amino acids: CASSPPWPMGSGTDTQYF. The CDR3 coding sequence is TGTGCCAGCAGCCCCCCCTGGCCGATGGGGAGCGGCACAGATACGCAGTATTTT.